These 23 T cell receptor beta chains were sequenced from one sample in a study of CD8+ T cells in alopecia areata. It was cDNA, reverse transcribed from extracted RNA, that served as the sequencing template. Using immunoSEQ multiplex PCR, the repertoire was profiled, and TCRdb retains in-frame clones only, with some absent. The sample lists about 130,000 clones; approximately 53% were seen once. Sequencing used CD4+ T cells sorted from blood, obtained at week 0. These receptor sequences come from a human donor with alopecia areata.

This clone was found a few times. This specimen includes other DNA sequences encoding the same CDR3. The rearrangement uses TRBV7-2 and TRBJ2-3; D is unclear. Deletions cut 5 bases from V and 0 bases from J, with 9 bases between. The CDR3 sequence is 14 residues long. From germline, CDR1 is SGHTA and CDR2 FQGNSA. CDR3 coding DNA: TGTGCCAGCAGCCCTTTAACTAGCACAGATACGCAGTATTTT. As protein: CASSPLTSTDTQYF. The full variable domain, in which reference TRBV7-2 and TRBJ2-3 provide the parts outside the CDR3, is GAGVSQSPSNKVTEKGKDVELRCDPISGHTALYWYRQSLGQGLEFLIYFQGNSAPDKSGLPSDRFSAERTGGSVSTLTIQRTQQEDSAVYLCASSPLTSTDTQYFGPGTRLTVL.

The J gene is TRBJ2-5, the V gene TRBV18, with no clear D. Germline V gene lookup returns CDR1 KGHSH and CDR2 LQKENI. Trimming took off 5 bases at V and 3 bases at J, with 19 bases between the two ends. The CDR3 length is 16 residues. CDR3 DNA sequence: TGTGCCAGCTCAACCAGAGTAGGGATGTCAGAAGAGACCCAGTACTTC. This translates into CASSTRVGMSEETQYF.

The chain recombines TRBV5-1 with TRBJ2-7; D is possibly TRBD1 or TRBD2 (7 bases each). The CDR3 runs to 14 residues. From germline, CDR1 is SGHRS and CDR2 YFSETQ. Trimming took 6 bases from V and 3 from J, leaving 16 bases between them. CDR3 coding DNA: TGCGCCAGCATGGTCGACAGGGACTACTACGAGCAGTACTTC. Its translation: CASMVDRDYYEQYF.

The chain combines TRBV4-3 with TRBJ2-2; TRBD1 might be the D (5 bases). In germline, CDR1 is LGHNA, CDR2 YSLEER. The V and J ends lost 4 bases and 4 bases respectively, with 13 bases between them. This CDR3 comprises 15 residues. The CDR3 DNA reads TGCGCCAGCAGCCTCGAGACAGTTCGCACCGGGGAGCTGTTTTTT. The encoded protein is CASSLETVRTGELFF.

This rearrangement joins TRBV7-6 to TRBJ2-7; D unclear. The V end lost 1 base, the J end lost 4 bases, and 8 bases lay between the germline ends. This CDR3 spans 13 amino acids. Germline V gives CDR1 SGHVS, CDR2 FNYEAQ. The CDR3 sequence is CASSLGPEYEQYF. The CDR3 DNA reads TGTGCCAGCAGCTTAGGGCCAGAGTACGAGCAGTACTTC.

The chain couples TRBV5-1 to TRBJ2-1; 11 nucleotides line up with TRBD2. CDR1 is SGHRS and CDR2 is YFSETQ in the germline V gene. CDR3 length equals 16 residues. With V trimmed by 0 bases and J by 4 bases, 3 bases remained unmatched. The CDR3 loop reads CASSLDGTSGYNEQFF. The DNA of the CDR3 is TGCGCCAGCAGCTTGGACGGGACTAGCGGTTACAATGAGCAGTTCTTC.

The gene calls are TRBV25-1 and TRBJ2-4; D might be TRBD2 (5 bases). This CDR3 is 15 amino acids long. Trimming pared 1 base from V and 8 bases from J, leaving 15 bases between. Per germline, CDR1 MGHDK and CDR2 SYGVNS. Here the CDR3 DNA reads TGTGCCAGCAGTGAATCGATCGGGAACTACGACATTCAGTACTTC. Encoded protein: CASSESIGNYDIQYF.

The CDR3 DNA reads as TGTGCCAGCAGCGCACGATGCAGCGGGAACACCGGGGAGCTGTTTTTT. Translation gives CASSARCSGNTGELFF. This chain links TRBV21-1 with TRBJ2-2; TRBD2 is taken as the D call from the table, unchecked against the DNA. TRBV21-1 is flagged as a pseudogene. The CDR3 length is 16 residues.

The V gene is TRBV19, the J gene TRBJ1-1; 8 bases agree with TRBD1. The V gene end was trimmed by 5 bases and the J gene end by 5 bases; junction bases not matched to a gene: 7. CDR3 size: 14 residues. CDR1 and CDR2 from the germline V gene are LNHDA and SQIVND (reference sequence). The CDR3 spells CASSGQGVWTEAFF. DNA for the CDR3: TGTGCCAGTAGTGGACAGGGTGTTTGGACTGAAGCTTTCTTT.

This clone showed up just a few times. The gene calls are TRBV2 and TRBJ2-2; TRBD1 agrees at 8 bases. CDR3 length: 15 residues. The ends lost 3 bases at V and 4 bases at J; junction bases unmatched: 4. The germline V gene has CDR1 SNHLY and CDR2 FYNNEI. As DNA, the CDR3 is TGTGCCAGCAGTGACCCGGGACAGGTCACCGGGGAGCTGTTTTTT. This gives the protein CASSDPGQVTGELFF.

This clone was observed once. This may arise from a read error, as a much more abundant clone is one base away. This CDR3 reads CSVEDFMNTEAFF. The CDR3, as DNA: TGCAGCGTTGAAGACTTCATGAACACTGAAGCTTTCTTT. The rearrangement joins TRBV29-1 to TRBJ1-1, with unresolved D. Trimming cost V 0 bases and J 0 bases, with 5 bases left between them. Germline CDR1 SQVTM, CDR2 ANQGSEA. The CDR3 length is 13 residues.

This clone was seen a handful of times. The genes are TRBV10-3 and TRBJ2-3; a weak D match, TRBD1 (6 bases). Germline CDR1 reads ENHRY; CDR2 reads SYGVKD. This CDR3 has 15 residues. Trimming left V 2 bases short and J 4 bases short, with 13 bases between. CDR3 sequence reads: CAISERPGQPDTQYF. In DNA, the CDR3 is TGTGCCATCAGTGAGCGGCCGGGACAACCAGATACGCAGTATTTT.

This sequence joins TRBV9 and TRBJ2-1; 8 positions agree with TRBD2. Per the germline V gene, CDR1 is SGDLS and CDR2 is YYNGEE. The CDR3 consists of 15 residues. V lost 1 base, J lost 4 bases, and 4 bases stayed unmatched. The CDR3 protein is CASSVSERGYNEQFF. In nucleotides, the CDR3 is TGTGCCAGCAGCGTATCTGAGCGGGGGTACAATGAGCAGTTCTTC.

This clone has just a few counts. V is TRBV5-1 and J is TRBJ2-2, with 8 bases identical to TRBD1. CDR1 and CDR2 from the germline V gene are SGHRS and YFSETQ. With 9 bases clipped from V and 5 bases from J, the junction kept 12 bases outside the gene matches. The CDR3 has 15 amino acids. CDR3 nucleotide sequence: TGCGCCACCCGGCGGGATGACAGGGGAACCGGGGAGCTGTTTTTT. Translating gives CATRRDDRGTGELFF. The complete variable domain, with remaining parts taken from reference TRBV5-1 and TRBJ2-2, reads KAGVTQTPRYLIKTRGQQVTLSCSPISGHRSVSWYQQTPGQGLQFLFEYFSETQRNKGNFPGRFSGRQFSNSRSEMNVSTLELGDSALYLCATRRDDRGTGELFFGEGSRLTVL.

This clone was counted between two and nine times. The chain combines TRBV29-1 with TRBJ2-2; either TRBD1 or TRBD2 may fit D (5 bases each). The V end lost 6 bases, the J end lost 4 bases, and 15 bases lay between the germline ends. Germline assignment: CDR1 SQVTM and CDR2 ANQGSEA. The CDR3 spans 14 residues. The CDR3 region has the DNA TGCAGCGTAGCCGGGACGGTAACCACCGGGGAGCTGTTTTTT. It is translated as CSVAGTVTTGELFF.

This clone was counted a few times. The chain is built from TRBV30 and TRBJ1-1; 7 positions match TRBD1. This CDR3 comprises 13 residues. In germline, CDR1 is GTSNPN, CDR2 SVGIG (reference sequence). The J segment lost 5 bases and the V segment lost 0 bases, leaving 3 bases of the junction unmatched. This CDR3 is CAWSVEGATEAFF. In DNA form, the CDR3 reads TGTGCCTGGAGTGTTGAGGGGGCGACTGAAGCTTTCTTT.

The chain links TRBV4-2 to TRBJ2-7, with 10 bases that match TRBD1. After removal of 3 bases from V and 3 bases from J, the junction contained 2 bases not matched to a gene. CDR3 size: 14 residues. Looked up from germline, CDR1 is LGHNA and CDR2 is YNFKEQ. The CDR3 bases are TGTGCCAGCAGCCAGGGGGACAGGGGCTACGAGCAGTACTTC. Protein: CASSQGDRGYEQYF.

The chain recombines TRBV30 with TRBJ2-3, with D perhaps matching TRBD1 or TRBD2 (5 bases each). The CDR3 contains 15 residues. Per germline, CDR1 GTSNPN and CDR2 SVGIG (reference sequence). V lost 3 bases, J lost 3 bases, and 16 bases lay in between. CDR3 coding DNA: TGTGCCTGGAGCGTGGGACGCTCTAGTACAGATACGCAGTATTTT. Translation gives CAWSVGRSSTDTQYF.

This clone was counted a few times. CDR3 in DNA: TGTGCCACCAGCAGAGATTTTTTCAGGGGAAACGCGGGCTACACCTTC. Protein sequence: CATSRDFFRGNAGYTF. The chain recombines TRBV15 with TRBJ1-2; D is perhaps TRBD1 (6 bases). Germline-derived CDR1 and CDR2 are LNHNV and YYDKDF (reference sequence). The V and J ends lost 0 bases and 8 bases respectively, with 19 bases between them. The length of the CDR3 is 16 residues.

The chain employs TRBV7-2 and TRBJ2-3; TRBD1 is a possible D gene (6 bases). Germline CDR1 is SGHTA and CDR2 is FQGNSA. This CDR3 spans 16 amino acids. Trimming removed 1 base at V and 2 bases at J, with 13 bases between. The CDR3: CASSLGMGAVTDTQYF. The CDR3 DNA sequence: TGTGCCAGCAGCTTAGGAATGGGGGCGGTCACAGATACGCAGTATTTT.

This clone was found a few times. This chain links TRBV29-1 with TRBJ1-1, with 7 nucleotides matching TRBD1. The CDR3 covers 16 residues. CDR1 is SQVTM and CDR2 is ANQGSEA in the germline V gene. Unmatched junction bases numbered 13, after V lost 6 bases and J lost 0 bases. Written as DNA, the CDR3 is TGCAGCGTGTTACCGCGACAGGGCGGCCTGAACACTGAAGCTTTCTTT. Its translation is CSVLPRQGGLNTEAFF.

The CDR3 reads CASSVTGDGQPQHF. The DNA of the CDR3 is TGTGCCAGCAGCGTAACAGGGGACGGTCAGCCCCAGCATTTT. The rearrangement links TRBV9 to TRBJ1-5; TRBD1 matches 7 bases. In germline, CDR1 is SGDLS, CDR2 YYNGEE. The CDR3 loop spans 14 amino acids. V lost 1 base, J lost 6 bases, and 4 bases stayed unmatched.

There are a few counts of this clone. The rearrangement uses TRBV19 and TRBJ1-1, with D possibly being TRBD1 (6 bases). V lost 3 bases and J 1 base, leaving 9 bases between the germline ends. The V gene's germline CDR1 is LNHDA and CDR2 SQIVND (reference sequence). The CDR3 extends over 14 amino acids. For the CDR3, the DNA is TGTGCCAGTAGTATGGGACACCCGAACACTGAAGCTTTCTTT. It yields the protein CASSMGHPNTEAFF.